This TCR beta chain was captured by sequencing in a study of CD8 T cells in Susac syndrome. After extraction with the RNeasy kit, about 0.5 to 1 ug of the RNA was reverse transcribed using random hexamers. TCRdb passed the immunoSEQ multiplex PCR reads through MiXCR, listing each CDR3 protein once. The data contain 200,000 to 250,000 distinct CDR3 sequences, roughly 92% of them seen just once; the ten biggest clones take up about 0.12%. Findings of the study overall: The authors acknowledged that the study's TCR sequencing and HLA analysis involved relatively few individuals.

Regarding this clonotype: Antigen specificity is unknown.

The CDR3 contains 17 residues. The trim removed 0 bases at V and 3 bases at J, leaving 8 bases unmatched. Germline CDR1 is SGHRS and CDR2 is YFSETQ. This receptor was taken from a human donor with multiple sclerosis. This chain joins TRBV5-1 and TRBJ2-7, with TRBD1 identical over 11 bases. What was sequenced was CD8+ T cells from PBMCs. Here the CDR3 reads CASSLVATGTGGYEQYF. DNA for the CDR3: TGCGCCAGCAGCTTGGTGGCCACCGGGACAGGGGGCTACGAGCAGTACTTC.